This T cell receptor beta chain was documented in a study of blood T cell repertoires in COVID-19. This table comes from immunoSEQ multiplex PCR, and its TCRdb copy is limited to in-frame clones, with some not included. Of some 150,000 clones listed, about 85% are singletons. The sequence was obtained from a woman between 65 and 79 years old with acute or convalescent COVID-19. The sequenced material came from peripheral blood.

The CDR3 protein is CASSPMTGGASVYGYTF. CDR3 nucleotide sequence: TGTGCCAGTAGTCCAATGACAGGGGGCGCTTCGGTCTATGGCTACACCTTC. J is TRBJ1-2 and V is TRBV19; 10 bases align to TRBD1. The V segment lost 5 bases and the J segment 4 bases; nucleotides outside the gene matches: 13. The CDR3 consists of 17 residues. Germline CDR1 is LNHDA and CDR2 is SQIVND (reference sequence).